One T cell receptor (beta chain) is described in this entry. The data derive from a study of T cells in Graves' hyperthyroidism and ophthalmopathy. RNA transcripts gave rise to amplified TCR beta CDR3 regions. First-round RT-PCR with HTBI primers amplified the TCR CDR3 region. TCRdb reprocessed the multiplex PCR reads with MiXCR, giving one entry per CDR3 protein. The data show approximately 870,000 distinct CDR3 sequences, with 35% to 40% seen just once and roughly 8.3% held by the top ten. Germline V gene lookup returns CDR1 KGHDR and CDR2 SFDVKD. The CDR3 covers 15 residues. Trimming left V 11 bases short and J 5 bases short, with 23 bases between.

The chain recombines TRBV24-1 with TRBJ1-2; TRBD1 might be the D (5 bases). The sequencing input was blood. The source of this sequence is a man younger than 35 with Graves' hyperthyroidism. CDR3 DNA sequence: TGTGCCAGCAGCCCCCCAGGCGAGGGACCTTATGGCTACACCTTC. Amino acids: CASSPPGEGPYGYTF.